This TCR beta chain is from a study of T cells in Graves' hyperthyroidism and ophthalmopathy. Trimming removed 4 bases at V and 6 bases at J, with 13 bases between. This CDR3 has 13 residues. From germline, CDR1 is MNHEY and CDR2 SVGEGT. This clonotype was detected ten times or more. Its antigen is currently unknown. Amplified TCR beta CDR3 regions came from RNA transcripts. A first-round RT-PCR of the TCR CDR3 used the HTBI primer set. TCRdb reprocessed the multiplex PCR reads via MiXCR and lists one record per CDR3 protein. The sample lists around 400,000 distinct CDR3 sequences, less than 15% occurring once. Study outcomes and limitations: It was a median approximately 6.9 months before onset that the model predicted ophthalmopathy.

The clonotype comes from a woman aged 18 to 35 with Graves' hyperthyroidism. The rearrangement uses TRBV6-2 or TRBV6-3 and TRBJ2-7; D unclear. Sequencing input: blood. As DNA, the CDR3 is TGTGCCAGCAGTTGGGGAAGAGGTGGCGAGCAGTACTTC. Amino acid sequence: CASSWGRGGEQYF.